This is a list of T cell receptor beta chains from one sample in a study of CD8+CD57+ T cells in acquired aplastic anemia. TCRdb used MiXCR to reprocess the reads, holding one entry per CDR3 protein. The sample lists more than 150,000 distinct CDR3 sequences; about 45% were seen once. Sequenced input: sorted CD4+, CD8+, or CD8+CD57+ T cells (not recorded which) from PBMCs. The origin of the receptors is a human donor with aplastic anemia. Both conserved end residues are part of each CDR3. D genes are given only for firm matches. Size is stated for part of the rows, as once, few or many counts, or as a class when the clone is expanded.

D gene	V gene	J gene	clone size	CDR3 DNA	CDR3 protein
NA	TRBV11-2	TRBJ2-1	many	TGTGCCAGCAGCTTAGAGCGGGACCCTTCCTACAATGAGCAGTTCTTC	CASSLERDPSYNEQFF
TRBD2	TRBV5-4	TRBJ2-1	many	TGTGCCAGCAGCTCTGGACTAGCGGGCTACAATGAGCAGTTCTTC	CASSSGLAGYNEQFF
NA	TRBV12-3/TRBV12-4	TRBJ1-1	NA	TGTGCCAGCAGTCTTGAGGGGGGGTGGACTGAAGCTTTCTTT	CASSLEGGWTEAFF
NA	TRBV30	TRBJ1-6	NA	TGTGCCTGGAGCGAACGTGCAGAGAATTCACCCCTCCACTTT	CAWSERAENSPLHF
NA	TRBV7-9	TRBJ1-1	NA	TGTGCCAGCAGCCACCGAGGGCTCGGCAGGCCTGTGAACACTGAAGCTTTCTTT	CASSHRGLGRPVNTEAFF
TRBD1	TRBV19	TRBJ2-2	many	TGTGCCAGTAGTTTCATGGGACAGGGATTAGGTGGGGAGCTGTTTTTT	CASSFMGQGLGGELFF
NA	TRBV2	TRBJ2-7	once	TGTGCCAGCAATGTTGGACCTGAGCAGTACTTC	CASNVGPEQYF
TRBD1	TRBV9	TRBJ1-2	many	TGTGCCAGCAGCCCCATTTCAGGGGGCCCAGCGTATGGCTACACCTTC	CASSPISGGPAYGYTF
NA	TRBV20-1	TRBJ1-2	many	TGCAGTGCTAGAGCTCTACTAGCTAACTATGGCTACACCTTC	CSARALLANYGYTF
TRBD1	TRBV2	TRBJ1-5	NA	TGTGCCAGCAGTGGGGACAGGGAACAGCCCCAGCATTTT	CASSGDREQPQHF
NA	TRBV5-6	TRBJ2-7	many	TGTGCCAGCAGCTTACTTTCCAAGGGGGGGGAGCAGTACTTC	CASSLLSKGGEQYF
TRBD2	TRBV9	TRBJ2-7	NA	TGTGCCAGCAGCATTGGACTAGCGGGACCCTACGAGCAGTACTTC	CASSIGLAGPYEQYF
NA	TRBV7-2	TRBJ1-2	NA	TGTGCCAGCAGCTTAACAGAGCTATATGGCTACACCTTC	CASSLTELYGYTF
NA	TRBV5-4	TRBJ2-7	NA	TGTGCCGGCACCGGTGCGGTAGCGGCTCTCCGAGAGCAGTACTTC	CAGTGAVAALREQYF
TRBD2	TRBV7-2	TRBJ2-2	many	TGTGCCAGCAGCTTAAGTCGACGGGGGGGGCGCACCGGGGAGCTGTTTTTT	CASSLSRRGGRTGELFF
TRBD1	TRBV12-3/TRBV12-4	TRBJ2-5	once	TGTGCCAGCAGACACAACAGGGGTAGAGAGACCCAGTACTTC	CASRHNRGRETQYF
TRBD1	TRBV29-1	TRBJ1-2	NA	TGCAGCGCACAGAATCTCAGGGGGATGGAGGATGGCTACACCTTC	CSAQNLRGMEDGYTF
NA	TRBV27	TRBJ1-2	many	TGTGCCAGCAGTTCAGGGGTTCTCTATGGCTACACCTTC	CASSSGVLYGYTF
NA	TRBV7-3	TRBJ2-3	NA	TGTGCCAGCTCACGTCAGGGGAATACGCAGTATTTT	CASSRQGNTQYF
NA	TRBV5-1	TRBJ2-5	NA	TGCGCCAGCACCCGAGGCGGTGGGGAGACCCAGTACTTC	CASTRGGGETQYF
NA	TRBV7-6	TRBJ1-6	many	TGTGCCAGCAGCTTAGGTGTTGATTCACCCCTCCACTTT	CASSLGVDSPLHF
TRBD1	TRBV29-1	TRBJ2-7	NA	TGCAGCGTTGCCACAGGGGGCCTTTCCTACGAGCAGTACTTC	CSVATGGLSYEQYF
TRBD1	TRBV19	TRBJ1-5	many	TGTGCCAGTAGTACCACTTGGGACAGGGATGGCAATCAGCCCCAGCATTTT	CASSTTWDRDGNQPQHF
TRBD2	TRBV2	TRBJ2-1	few	TGTGCCAGCAGTGATTCGCGGGGGGGCGATGAGCAGTTCTTC	CASSDSRGGDEQFF
TRBD1	TRBV11-1	TRBJ1-5	NA	TGTGCCAGCAGCTTAGGACGGGACAGGGGGAGGATTCAGCCCCAGCATTTT	CASSLGRDRGRIQPQHF
TRBD1	TRBV10-3	TRBJ2-6	NA	TGTGCCATCAGACCGGGACAGGGGGCCAACGTCCTGACTTTC	CAIRPGQGANVLTF
NA	TRBV3-1	TRBJ2-5	many	TGTGCCAGCAGCCTCCCGGACCATCCAACCCAGTACTTC	CASSLPDHPTQYF
NA	TRBV2	TRBJ2-7	NA	TGTGCCAGCAGTGTCGAACAGGGAATGGGGGAGCAGTACTTC	CASSVEQGMGEQYF
NA	TRBV19	TRBJ1-2	many	TGTGCCAGTACCCCCCCAGGGGTGGGCTATGGCTACACCTTC	CASTPPGVGYGYTF
NA	TRBV5-1	TRBJ1-2	once	TGCGCCAGCTTGCCAGGGATGTCGAACTATGGCTACACCTTC	CASLPGMSNYGYTF
TRBD2	TRBV20-1	TRBJ2-7	NA	TGCAGTGCTAGAGGGACTAGCGGGGGAGGCTACGAGCAGTACTTC	CSARGTSGGGYEQYF
NA	TRBV19	TRBJ1-6	few	TGTGCCAGTAGTAGGCGGGACACGGAGACACCCCTCCACTTT	CASSRRDTETPLHF
TRBD1	TRBV5-4	TRBJ2-3	NA	TGTGCCAGCAGCCTCGACAGGGGGCGCACAGATACGCAGTATTTT	CASSLDRGRTDTQYF
NA	TRBV11-2	TRBJ2-3	NA	TGTGCCAGCAGCTCGGGACAACATGAAGATACGCAGTATTTT	CASSSGQHEDTQYF
NA	TRBV20-1	TRBJ1-6	medium-sized	TGCAGTGCTAGAGATCATAGGTTACTGGGGAATTCACCCCTCCACTTT	CSARDHRLLGNSPLHF
NA	TRBV7-3	TRBJ2-7	NA	TGCGCCAGCAGCCAAGGGCGGCGGTACGAGCAGTACTTC	CASSQGRRYEQYF
NA	TRBV19	TRBJ2-1	NA	TGTGCCAGTAGGACAAACTATTGGGGAACAAATGAACAGTTCTTC	CASRTNYWGTNEQFF
TRBD1	TRBV4-3	TRBJ2-7	few	TGCGCCAGCAGCCAAGGACAGGGGAACTCCTACGAGCAGTACTTC	CASSQGQGNSYEQYF
NA	TRBV20-1	TRBJ2-3	few	TGCAGTGCTAGTGTCAGCACAGATACGCAGTATTTT	CSASVSTDTQYF
NA	TRBV13	TRBJ1-3	NA	TGTGCCAGCAGCCCCAAGCACCTTAGTATCGACAGGACCAGTACGAACACCATATATTTT	CASSPKHLSIDRTSTNTIYF
NA	TRBV20-1	TRBJ1-1	many	TGCAGTGCTAGGAACCAAATGAACACTGAAGCTTTCTTT	CSARNQMNTEAFF
NA	TRBV19	TRBJ1-2	NA	TGTGCCAGTAGAGACGGGACGGGGAGGAGCTACACCTTC	CASRDGTGRSYTF
NA	TRBV29-1	TRBJ2-1	NA	TGCAGCGCCTCCCTGAGCTCCTACGCGACGGAGCAGTTCTTC	CSASLSSYATEQFF
NA	TRBV6-1	TRBJ1-5	many	TGTGCCACCAAGAGGGGAGCAGGGCAGCCCCAGCATTTT	CATKRGAGQPQHF
NA	TRBV4-3	TRBJ1-1	many	TGCGCCAGCAGCCAGGATGTGGGGGGCTACGGCACTGAAGCTTTCTTT	CASSQDVGGYGTEAFF
NA	TRBV4-1	TRBJ1-6	few	TGCGCCAGCCTCCCCAGGGTAGGATCACCCCTCCACTTT	CASLPRVGSPLHF
NA	TRBV9	TRBJ2-3	many	TGTGCCAGCAGCCCAGTTAGCACAGATACGCAGTATTTT	CASSPVSTDTQYF
NA	TRBV2	TRBJ2-5	NA	TGTGCCAGCAGTGAGGTGGACTACCAAGAGACCCAGTACTTC	CASSEVDYQETQYF
NA	TRBV24-1	TRBJ2-5	many	TGTGCCACCAGTGATTCCCGGGGTTCGGGTGGGGAGACCCAGTACTTC	CATSDSRGSGGETQYF
NA	TRBV18	TRBJ2-7	many	TGTGCCAGCTCACCAACAAGGTCTTACGAGCAGTACTTC	CASSPTRSYEQYF